The 9 T cell receptor beta chains given below trace back to one sample, sequenced in a study of T cells expressing NK-cell markers. Reanalyzing the 5' RACE reads, TCRdb keeps one entry per CDR3 protein, without DNA. Seen in this sample are 350,000 to 400,000 distinct CDR3 sequences; the ten most common clones hold around 11%. Sequencing was performed on blood T cells: a sorted CD56 or NKG2C T cell subset, CD4+ or CD8+ T cells, or bulk PBMC T cells (not recorded which). The source of these receptors is a woman in her forties or fifties in good health.

The rearrangement links TRBV7-2 to TRBJ2-2; TCRdb outputs TRBD2, but without DNA this stays unchecked. Germline-derived CDR1 and CDR2 are SGHTA and FQGNSA. The CDR3 extends over 15 amino acids. CDR3 sequence: CASSLGVVRAGELFF.

The genes are TRBV20-1 and TRBJ2-3; TCRdb names TRBD2, which stays unverified in the absence of DNA. The CDR3 contains 14 residues. Germline V gene sequence: CDR1 DFQATT, CDR2 SNEGSKA (reference sequence). The CDR3 here is CSATQREGGDTQYF.

The chain has TRBV11-2 and TRBJ2-1; TCRdb's D call, TRBD2, is unchecked because there is no DNA. CDR1 SGHAT and CDR2 FQNNGV come from the germline V gene. The CDR3 totals 14 residues. The CDR3 spells CASRPGTGYNEQFF.

V and J are TRBV5-6 and TRBJ2-7. Germline lookup yields CDR1 SGHDT and CDR2 YYEEEE. CDR3 length equals 11 residues. The CDR3 is CASSAEYEQYF. The full variable domain, in which reference TRBV5-6 and TRBJ2-7 provide the parts outside the CDR3, is DAGVTQSPTHLIKTRGQQVTLRCSPKSGHDTVSWYQQALGQGPQFIFQYYEEEERQRGNFPDRFSGHQFPNYSSELNVNALLLGDSALYLCASSAEYEQYFGPGTRLTVT.

The rearrangement joins TRBV7-9 to TRBJ1-6; the D call from TCRdb, TRBD1, cannot be confirmed without DNA. CDR1 is SEHNR, CDR2 FQNEAQ, per germline (reference sequence). There are 14 residues in the CDR3. CDR3 residues: CASSSSPQGSPLHF.

The chain couples TRBV5-1 to TRBJ2-7; as DNA is missing, the TRBD1 call by TCRdb cannot be tested. Germline loops: CDR1 SGHRS, CDR2 YFSETQ. This CDR3 is built from 15 residues. CDR3 sequence: CASSRTGTEYYEQYF.

The V gene is TRBV11-2, the J gene TRBJ2-7. Germline V gene sequence: CDR1 SGHAT, CDR2 FQNNGV. This CDR3 has 14 amino acids. The CDR3 loop reads CASSLDVRNYEQYF.

V gene TRBV29-1 combines with J gene TRBJ2-1; TCRdb lists TRBD1, though no DNA is available to test this call. Germline CDR1 reads SQVTM; CDR2 reads ANQGSEA. The CDR3 has 14 residues. This CDR3 reads CSVLRDISYNEQFF.

The chain carries TRBV12-3 or TRBV12-4 and TRBJ1-5. The CDR3 has 14 amino acids. CDR3 in amino acids: CASSPSPPNQPQHF.